The rows below give T cell receptor beta chains drawn from one sample of a study of cytomegalovirus exposure and HLA in healthy donors. Repertoires were generated with immunoSEQ multiplex PCR, while TCRdb's copy carries only in-frame clones and drops some. The sample has about 240,000 clones, around 88% seen once. The sample taken for sequencing was PBMCs. Every receptor here comes from a woman in her 30s in good health and CMV-seropositive. The CDR3 runs from the conserved cysteine through the conserved F or W. Some rows mark clone size as missing; the rest say once, few, many or name a class of expanded clone.

TRBV5-6	NA	CASSLYLYEQYF
TRBV2	NA	CASSEGLAGGTDTQYF
TRBV7-9	NA	CASSLASYTGELFF
TRBV19	NA	CATLRDNDYGYTF
TRBV7-9	NA	CASSSGTSGVGSSYEQYF
TRBV27	NA	CASSTATGTGAEAFF
TRBV7-9	few	CASSLAGVSYEQYF
TRBV29-1	NA	CSVEGTGRFEGYTF
TRBV27	NA	CASSLRGQEQFF
TRBV9	NA	CASSVGGLAGYGEQYF
TRBV6-5	NA	CASSLVNTGELFF
TRBV4-1	NA	CASSQGSAGGTNEQFF
TRBV19	once	CASSIGQGVSTDTQYF
TRBV11-3	NA	CASSLTNLAEQFF
TRBV11-3	once	CASSLASGINNEQFF
TRBV29-1	NA	CSVEGLQETQYF
TRBV11-3	NA	CASSLDRGEAFF
TRBV19	NA	CASSTSYPDTQYF
TRBV11-3	NA	CASRRTSFDEQYF
TRBV5-6	NA	CASSLTGYNEQFF
TRBV5-1	NA	CASSLTAGGAGGKQSSGNTIYF
TRBV21-1	NA	CASSKGEIRGHPGF
TRBV11-3	NA	CASSSGRQSTDTQYF
TRBV6-5	NA	CASSHTMNTEAFF
TRBV28	NA	CASSFEVYYEQYF
TRBV5-1	NA	CASRAYRGRGTEAFF
TRBV5-1	NA	CASGTGQPNTEAFF
TRBV7-2	NA	CASSLAGTGYNEQYF
TRBV7-9	NA	CASSLGQGMREKLFF
TRBV18	NA	CASSIQGVGYTF
TRBV6-1	few	CASSDLALDRGSIDEQFF
TRBV5-5	few	CASSLGAGLAASSYEQYF
TRBV6-1	NA	CASHRGDFYEQYF
TRBV5-1	NA	CASRGTVVYNEQFF
TRBV25-1	NA	CASSHSGEKPQHF
TRBV27	few	CASRPGTNYGYTF
TRBV30	NA	CAWRSRGGLLNTIYF
TRBV28	NA	CASRRTGKGEKLFF
TRBV6-1	NA	CASSEWGWETEAFF
TRBV6-5	few	CASSPGAQETQYF
TRBV10-3	NA	CAISEPGEGHYEQYF
TRBV5-1	NA	CASSLASGGPYEQYF
TRBV7-3	NA	CASSLTTGVTEAFF
TRBV5-8	NA	CASSLGSWSNDEQYF
TRBV10-3	NA	CAISSPGTGVGYTF
TRBV28	NA	CASSSRARTYGYTF